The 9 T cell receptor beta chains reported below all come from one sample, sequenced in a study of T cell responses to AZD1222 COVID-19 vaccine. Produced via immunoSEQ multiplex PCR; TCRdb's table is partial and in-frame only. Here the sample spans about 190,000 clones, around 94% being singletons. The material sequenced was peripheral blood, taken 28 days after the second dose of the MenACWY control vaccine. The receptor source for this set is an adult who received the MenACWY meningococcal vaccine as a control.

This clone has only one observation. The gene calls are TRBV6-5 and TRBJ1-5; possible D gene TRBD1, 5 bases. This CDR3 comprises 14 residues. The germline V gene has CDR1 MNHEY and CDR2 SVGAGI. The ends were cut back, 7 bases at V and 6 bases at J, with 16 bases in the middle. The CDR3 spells CASIEQGRFQPQHF. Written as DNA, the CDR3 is TGTGCCAGCATAGAGCAGGGACGGTTTCAGCCCCAGCATTTT.

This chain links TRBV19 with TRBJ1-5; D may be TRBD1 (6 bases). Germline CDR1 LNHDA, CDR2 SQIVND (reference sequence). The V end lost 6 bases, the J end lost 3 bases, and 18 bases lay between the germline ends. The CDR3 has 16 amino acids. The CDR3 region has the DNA TGTGCCAGTAGCCTGAACGCCGGGGGACACAATCAGCCCCAGCATTTT. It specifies CASSLNAGGHNQPQHF.

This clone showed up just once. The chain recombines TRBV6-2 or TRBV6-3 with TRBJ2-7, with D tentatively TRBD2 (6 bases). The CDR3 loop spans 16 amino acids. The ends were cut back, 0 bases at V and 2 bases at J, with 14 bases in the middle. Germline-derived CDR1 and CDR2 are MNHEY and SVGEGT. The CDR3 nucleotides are TGTGCCAGCAGTTACTCGAGTTGGGACTTGCCCTACGAGCAGTACTTC. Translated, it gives CASSYSSWDLPYEQYF.

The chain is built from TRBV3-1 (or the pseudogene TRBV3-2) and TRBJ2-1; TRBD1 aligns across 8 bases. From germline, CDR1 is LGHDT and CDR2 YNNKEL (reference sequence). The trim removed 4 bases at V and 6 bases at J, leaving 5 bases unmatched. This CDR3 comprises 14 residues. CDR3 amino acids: CASSPRTGINEQFF. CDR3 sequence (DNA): TGTGCCAGCAGCCCCCGGACAGGGATCAATGAGCAGTTCTTC.

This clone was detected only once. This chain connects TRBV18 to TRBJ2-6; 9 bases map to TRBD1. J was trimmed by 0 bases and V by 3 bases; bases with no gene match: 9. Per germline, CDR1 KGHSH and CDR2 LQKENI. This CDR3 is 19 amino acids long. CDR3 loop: CASSPYGTGLSSGANVLTF. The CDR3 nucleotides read TGTGCCAGCTCACCCTACGGGACAGGGCTAAGCTCTGGGGCCAACGTCCTGACTTTC.

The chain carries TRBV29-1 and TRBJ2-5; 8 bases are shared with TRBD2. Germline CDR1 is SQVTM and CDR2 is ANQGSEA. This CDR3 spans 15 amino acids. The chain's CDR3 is CTPQESGRTQETQYF. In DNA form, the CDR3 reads TGCACCCCCCAAGAGAGCGGGAGAACCCAAGAGACCCAGTACTTC.

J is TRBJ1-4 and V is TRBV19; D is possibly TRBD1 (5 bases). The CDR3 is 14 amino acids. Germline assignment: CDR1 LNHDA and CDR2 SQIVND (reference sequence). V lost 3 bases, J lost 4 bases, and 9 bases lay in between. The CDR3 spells CASSILGVNEKLFF. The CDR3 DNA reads TGTGCCAGTAGTATTCTAGGGGTTAATGAAAAACTGTTTTTT.

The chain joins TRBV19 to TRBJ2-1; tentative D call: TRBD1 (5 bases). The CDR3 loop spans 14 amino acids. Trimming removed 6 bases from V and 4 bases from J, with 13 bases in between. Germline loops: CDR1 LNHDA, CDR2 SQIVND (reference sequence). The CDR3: CASRDPGSYNEQFF. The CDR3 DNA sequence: TGTGCCAGTAGGGACCCAGGGTCGTACAATGAGCAGTTCTTC.

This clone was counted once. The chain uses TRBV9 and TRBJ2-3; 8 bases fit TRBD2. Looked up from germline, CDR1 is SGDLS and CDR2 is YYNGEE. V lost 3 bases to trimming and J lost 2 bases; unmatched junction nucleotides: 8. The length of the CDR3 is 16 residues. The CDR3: CASSARTSRSTDTQYF. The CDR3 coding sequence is TGTGCCAGCAGCGCCAGGACTAGCAGATCCACAGATACGCAGTATTTT.